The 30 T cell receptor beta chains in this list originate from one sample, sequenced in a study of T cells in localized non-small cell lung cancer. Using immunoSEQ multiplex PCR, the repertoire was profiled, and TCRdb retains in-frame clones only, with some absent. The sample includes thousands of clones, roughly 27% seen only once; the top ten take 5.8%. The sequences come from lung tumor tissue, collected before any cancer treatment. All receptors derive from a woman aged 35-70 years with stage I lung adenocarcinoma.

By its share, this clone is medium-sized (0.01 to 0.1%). CDR3 nucleotide sequence: TGTGCCAGCAGCCCGCGGGGTTTGGGCACTGAAGCTTTCTTT. It codes for CASSPRGLGTEAFF. The V and J genes are TRBV11-3 and TRBJ1-1, with D unresolved. This CDR3 comprises 14 residues. Between the trimmed V and J ends, which lost 5 bases and 4 bases, there was a span of 14 bases. The germline V gene has CDR1 SGHNT and CDR2 YENEEA.

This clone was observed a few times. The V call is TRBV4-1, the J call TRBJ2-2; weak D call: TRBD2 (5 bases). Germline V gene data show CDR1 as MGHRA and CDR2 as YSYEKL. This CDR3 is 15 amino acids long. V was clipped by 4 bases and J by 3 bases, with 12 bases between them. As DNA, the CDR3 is TGCGCCAGCAGCCGAGGACTGACCTACACCGGGGAGCTGTTTTTT. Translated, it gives CASSRGLTYTGELFF.

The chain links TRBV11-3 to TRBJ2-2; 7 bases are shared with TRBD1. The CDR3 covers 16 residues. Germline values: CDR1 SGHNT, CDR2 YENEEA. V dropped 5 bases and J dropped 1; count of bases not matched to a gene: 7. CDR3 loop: CASSKTGTGNTGELFF. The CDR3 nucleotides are TGTGCCAGCAGCAAGACAGGGACGGGGAACACCGGGGAGCTGTTTTTT.

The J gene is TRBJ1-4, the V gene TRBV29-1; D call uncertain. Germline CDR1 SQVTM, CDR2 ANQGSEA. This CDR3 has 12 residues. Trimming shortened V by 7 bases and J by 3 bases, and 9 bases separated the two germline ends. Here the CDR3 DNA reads TGCAGCGCTAGGGTCCCTAATGAAAAACTGTTTTTT. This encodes CSARVPNEKLFF.

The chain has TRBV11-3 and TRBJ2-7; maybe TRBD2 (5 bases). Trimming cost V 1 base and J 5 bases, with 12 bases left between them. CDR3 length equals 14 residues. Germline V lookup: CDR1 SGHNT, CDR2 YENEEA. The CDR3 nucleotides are TGTGCCAGCAGCTTAGTGTTTAGCGCCGACGAGCAGTACTTC. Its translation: CASSLVFSADEQYF.

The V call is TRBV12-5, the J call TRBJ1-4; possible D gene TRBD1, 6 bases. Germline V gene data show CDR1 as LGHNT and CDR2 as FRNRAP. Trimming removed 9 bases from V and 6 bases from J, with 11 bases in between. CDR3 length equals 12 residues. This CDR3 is CARDSRDEKLFF. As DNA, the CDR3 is TGTGCTAGGGACAGTCGAGATGAAAAACTGTTTTTT. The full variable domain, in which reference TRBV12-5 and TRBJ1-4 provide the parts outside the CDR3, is DARVTQTPRHKVTEMGQEVTMRCQPILGHNTVFWYRQTMMQGLELLAYFRNRAPLDDSGMPKDRFSAEMPDATLATLKIQPSEPRDSAVYFCARDSRDEKLFFGSGTQLSVL.

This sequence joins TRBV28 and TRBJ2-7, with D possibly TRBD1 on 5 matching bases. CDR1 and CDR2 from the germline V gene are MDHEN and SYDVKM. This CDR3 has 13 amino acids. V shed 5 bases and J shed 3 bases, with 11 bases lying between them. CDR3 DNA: TGTGCCAGCAGTCAGGGCTCGGACTACGAGCAGTACTTC. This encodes CASSQGSDYEQYF.

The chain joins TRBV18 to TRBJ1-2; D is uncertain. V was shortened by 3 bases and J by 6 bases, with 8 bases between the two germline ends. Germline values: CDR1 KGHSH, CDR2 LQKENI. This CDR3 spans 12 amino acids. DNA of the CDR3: TGTGCCAGCTCACCGCAGTCGGATGGCTACACCTTC. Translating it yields CASSPQSDGYTF.

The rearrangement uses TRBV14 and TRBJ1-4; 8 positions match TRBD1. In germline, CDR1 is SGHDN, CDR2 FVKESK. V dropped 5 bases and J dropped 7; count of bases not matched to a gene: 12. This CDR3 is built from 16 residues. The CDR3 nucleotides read TGTGCCAGCAGCTTTAACCACAGGGGGTCGGGTGAAAAACTGTTTTTT. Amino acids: CASSFNHRGSGEKLFF.

The CDR3 DNA is TGTGCCAGCTCTCCCGGGACAGCTCTTCTGAACTATGGCTACACCTTC. Protein sequence: CASSPGTALLNYGYTF. The chain recombines TRBV18 with TRBJ1-2, with 7 bases lining up with TRBD1. After removal of 6 bases from V and 2 bases from J, the junction contained 12 bases not matched to a gene. The CDR3 runs 16 residues. Per the germline V gene, CDR1 is KGHSH and CDR2 is LQKENI.

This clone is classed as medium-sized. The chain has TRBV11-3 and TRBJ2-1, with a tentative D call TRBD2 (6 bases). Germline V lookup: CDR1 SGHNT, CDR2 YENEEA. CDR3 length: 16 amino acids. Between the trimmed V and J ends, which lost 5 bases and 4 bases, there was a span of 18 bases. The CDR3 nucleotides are TGTGCCAGCAGCCCAGGCCGGGGGACTTCATACAATGAGCAGTTCTTC. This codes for CASSPGRGTSYNEQFF.

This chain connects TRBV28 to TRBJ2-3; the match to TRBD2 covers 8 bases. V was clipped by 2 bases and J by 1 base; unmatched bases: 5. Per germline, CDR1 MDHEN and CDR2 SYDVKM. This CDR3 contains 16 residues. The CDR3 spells CASSLGGRGGTDTQYF. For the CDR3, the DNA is TGTGCCAGCAGTTTAGGAGGGCGGGGGGGCACAGATACGCAGTATTTT.

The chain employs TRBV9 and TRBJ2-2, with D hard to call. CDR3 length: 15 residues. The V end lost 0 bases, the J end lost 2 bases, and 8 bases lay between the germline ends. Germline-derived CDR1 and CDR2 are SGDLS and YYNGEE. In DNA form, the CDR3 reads TGTGCCAGCAGCGTAGACGACCCCAACACCGGGGAGCTGTTTTTT. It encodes CASSVDDPNTGELFF.

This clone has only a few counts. In DNA, the CDR3 is TGTGCCAGCTCACGTAACAACCCCGGACAGGGGAGGAATGAGCAGTTCTTC. Its translation is CASSRNNPGQGRNEQFF. V usage is TRBV18 and J usage is TRBJ2-1; 9 bases are shared with TRBD1. The length of the CDR3 is 17 residues. The junction had 14 bases not matched to a gene; V was cut back by 4 bases and J by 7 bases. Germline loops: CDR1 KGHSH, CDR2 LQKENI.

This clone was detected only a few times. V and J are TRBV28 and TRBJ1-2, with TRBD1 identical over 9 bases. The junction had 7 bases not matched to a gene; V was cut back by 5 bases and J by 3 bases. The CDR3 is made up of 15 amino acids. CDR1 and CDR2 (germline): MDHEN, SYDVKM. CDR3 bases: TGTGCCAGCAGTGATCCGGGACAGGGACACTATGGCTACACCTTC. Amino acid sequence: CASSDPGQGHYGYTF.

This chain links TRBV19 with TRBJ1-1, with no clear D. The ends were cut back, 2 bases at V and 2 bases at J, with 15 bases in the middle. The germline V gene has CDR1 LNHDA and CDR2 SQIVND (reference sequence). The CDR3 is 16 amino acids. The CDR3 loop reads CASSISASPGNTEAFF. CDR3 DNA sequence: TGTGCCAGTAGTATAAGCGCTTCCCCGGGCAACACTGAAGCTTTCTTT.

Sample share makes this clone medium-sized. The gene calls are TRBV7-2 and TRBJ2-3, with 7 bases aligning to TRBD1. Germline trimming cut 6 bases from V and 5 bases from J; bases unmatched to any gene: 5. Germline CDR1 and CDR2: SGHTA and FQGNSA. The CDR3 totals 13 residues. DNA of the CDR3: TGTGCCAGCAGAATAGGGGGCAAAGATACGCAGTATTTT. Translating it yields CASRIGGKDTQYF.

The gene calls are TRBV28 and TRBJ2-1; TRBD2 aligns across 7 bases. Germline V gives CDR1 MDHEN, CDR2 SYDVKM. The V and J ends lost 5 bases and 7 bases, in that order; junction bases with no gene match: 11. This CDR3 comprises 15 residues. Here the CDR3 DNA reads TGTGCCAGCAGTATAGCGGGCGGGGGAGGGAATGAGCAGTTCTTC. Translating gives CASSIAGGGGNEQFF.

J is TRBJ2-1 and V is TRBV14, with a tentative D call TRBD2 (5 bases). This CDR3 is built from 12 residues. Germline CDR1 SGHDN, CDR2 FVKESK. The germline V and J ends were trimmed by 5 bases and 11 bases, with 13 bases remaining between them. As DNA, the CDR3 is TGTGCCAGCAGCTTCGACCGAGGGAAGCAGTTCTTC. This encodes CASSFDRGKQFF.

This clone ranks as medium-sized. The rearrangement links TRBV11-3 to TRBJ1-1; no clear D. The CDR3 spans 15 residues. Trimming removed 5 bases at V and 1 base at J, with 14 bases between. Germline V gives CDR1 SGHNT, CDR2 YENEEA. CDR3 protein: CASSPQLGENTEAFF. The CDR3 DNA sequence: TGTGCCAGCAGCCCCCAACTCGGGGAGAACACTGAAGCTTTCTTT.

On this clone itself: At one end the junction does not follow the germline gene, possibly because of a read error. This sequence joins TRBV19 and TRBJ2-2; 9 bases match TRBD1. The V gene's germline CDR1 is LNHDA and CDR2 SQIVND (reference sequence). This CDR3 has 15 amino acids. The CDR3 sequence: CASSRTGADTGKLFF. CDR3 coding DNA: TGTGCCAGTAGTAGGACAGGGGCGGACACCGGGAAGCTGTTTTTT.

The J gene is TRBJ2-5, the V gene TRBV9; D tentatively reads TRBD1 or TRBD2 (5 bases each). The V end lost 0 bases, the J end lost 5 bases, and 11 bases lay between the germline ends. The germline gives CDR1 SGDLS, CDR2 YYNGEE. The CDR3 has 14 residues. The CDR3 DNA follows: TGTGCCAGCAGCGTAGAATCCGAGGGGGAGACCCAGTACTTC. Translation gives CASSVESEGETQYF.

The CDR3 spells CASSKGLASYEQYF. The DNA for the CDR3 is TGTGCCAGCAGCAAGGGGCTAGCGTCCTACGAGCAGTACTTC. The chain recombines TRBV11-3 with TRBJ2-7; tentative D call: TRBD2 (6 bases). V was pared by 5 bases and J by 1 base, with 12 bases between. In germline, CDR1 is SGHNT, CDR2 YENEEA. This CDR3 has 14 residues.

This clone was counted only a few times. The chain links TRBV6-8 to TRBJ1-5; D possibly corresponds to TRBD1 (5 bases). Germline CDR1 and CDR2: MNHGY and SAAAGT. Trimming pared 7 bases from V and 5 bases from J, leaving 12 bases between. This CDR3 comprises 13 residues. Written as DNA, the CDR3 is TGTGCCAGCACCTCGCGGGGGGATCAGCCCCAGCATTTT. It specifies CASTSRGDQPQHF.

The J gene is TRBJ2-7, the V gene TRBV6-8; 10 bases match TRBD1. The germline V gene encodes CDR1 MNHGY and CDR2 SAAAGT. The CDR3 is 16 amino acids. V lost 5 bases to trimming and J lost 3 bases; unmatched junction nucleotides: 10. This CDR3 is CASSHLPGQGIYEQYF. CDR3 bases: TGTGCCAGCAGTCACCTGCCGGGACAGGGGATCTACGAGCAGTACTTC.

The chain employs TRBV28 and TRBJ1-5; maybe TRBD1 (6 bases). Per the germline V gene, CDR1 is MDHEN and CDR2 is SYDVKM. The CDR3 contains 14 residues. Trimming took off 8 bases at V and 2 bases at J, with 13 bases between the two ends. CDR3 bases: TGTGCCAGCGATACAGGGAGCGGCAATCAGCCCCAGCATTTT. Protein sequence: CASDTGSGNQPQHF. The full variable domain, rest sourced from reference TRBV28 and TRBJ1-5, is DVKVTQSSRYLVKRTGEKVFLECVQDMDHENMFWYRQDPGLGLRLIYFSYDVKMKEKGDIPEGYSVSREKKERFSLILESASTNQTSMYLCASDTGSGNQPQHFGDGTRLSIL.

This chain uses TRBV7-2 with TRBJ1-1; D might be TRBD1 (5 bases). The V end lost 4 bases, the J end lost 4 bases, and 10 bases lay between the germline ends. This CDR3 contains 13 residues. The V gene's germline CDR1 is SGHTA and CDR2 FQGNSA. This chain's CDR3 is CASSSTTVTEAFF. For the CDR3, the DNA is TGTGCCAGCAGCTCTACGACAGTCACTGAAGCTTTCTTT.

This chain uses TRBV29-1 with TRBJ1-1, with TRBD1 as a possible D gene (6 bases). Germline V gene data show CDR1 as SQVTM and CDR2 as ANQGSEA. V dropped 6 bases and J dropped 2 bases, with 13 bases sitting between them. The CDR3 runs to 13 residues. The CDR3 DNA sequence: TGCAGCGTCCAATTCAGGGGAAACACTGAAGCTTTCTTT. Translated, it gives CSVQFRGNTEAFF.

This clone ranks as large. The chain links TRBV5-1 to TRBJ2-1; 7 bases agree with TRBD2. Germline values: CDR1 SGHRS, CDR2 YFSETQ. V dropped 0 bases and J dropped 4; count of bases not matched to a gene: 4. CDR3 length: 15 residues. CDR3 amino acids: CASSLGLAAYNEQFF. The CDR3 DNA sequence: TGCGCCAGCAGCTTGGGGCTAGCGGCATACAATGAGCAGTTCTTC.

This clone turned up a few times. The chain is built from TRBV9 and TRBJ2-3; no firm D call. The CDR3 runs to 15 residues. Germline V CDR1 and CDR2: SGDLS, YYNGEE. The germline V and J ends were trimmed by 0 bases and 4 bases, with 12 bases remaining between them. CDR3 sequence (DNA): TGTGCCAGCAGCGTAGCCACAGTGGGCGCAGATACGCAGTATTTT. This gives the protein CASSVATVGADTQYF.